This TCR beta chain was identified during a study of T cell responses to AZD1222 COVID-19 vaccine. The CDR3 spans 11 residues. Germline V CDR1 and CDR2: MDHEN, SYDVKM. Deletions cut 5 bases from V and 8 bases from J, with 9 bases between. Method: immunoSEQ multiplex PCR; TCRdb's copy keeps in-frame clones and lacks some. The sample holds approximately 99,000 clones, more than 85% seen once. Sequencing was performed on peripheral blood, taken 28 days after the second AZD1222 dose. The genes are TRBV28 and TRBJ1-2, with D unclear. This receptor was taken from an adult who received the AZD1222 COVID-19 vaccine. The CDR3 DNA reads TGTGCCAGCAGTACGGAGTGGGGCTACACCTTC. Translated: CASSTEWGYTF.